This TCR beta chain is drawn from a study of blood T cells in healthy people across ages. Study outcomes and limitations: Because donor CMV status was unknown, expanded clonotype changes were possibly confounded.

Deletions cut 5 bases from V and 2 bases from J, with 9 bases between. Germline values: CDR1 SGHTA, CDR2 FQGNSA. The CDR3 totals 13 residues. Remarks on this clonotype: Its antigen is not known.

The authors ran a second PCR of about 7 to 11 cycles using a sample-barcoded 5' primer and a J-beta primer mix. TCRdb re-analysed the 5' RACE reads in MiXCR, keeping a single row per CDR3 protein. There are around 580,000 distinct CDR3 sequences in the sample; 47% occur only once, and around 23% lies in the top ten. The clonotype originates from a man older than 75 in good health. The rearrangement joins TRBV7-2 to TRBJ2-5; D is unclear. Material for sequencing was blood. CDR3 DNA sequence: TGTGCCAGCAGCCCAGACGCACAAGAGACCCAGTACTTC. This sequence encodes CASSPDAQETQYF. Together with reference TRBV7-2 and TRBJ2-5, the CDR3 gives the full variable domain: GAGVSQSPSNKVTEKGKDVELRCDPISGHTALYWYRQSLGQGLEFLIYFQGNSAPDKSGLPSDRFSAERTGGSVSTLTIQRTQQEDSAVYLCASSPDAQETQYFGPGTRLLVL.